This entry features one TCR beta chain sequence. These data are taken from a study of blood T cell repertoires in COVID-19. On the study more broadly: In each case, the material was cDNA or gDNA derived from T cells, B-cell-depleted T cells, or PBMCs.

Germline lookup yields CDR1 MNHEY and CDR2 SVGAGI. Trimming took 7 bases from V and 8 from J; bases not matched to a gene: 8. The CDR3 length is 15 residues. As processed by the authors: Reference gene primers were amplified, and this amplification served to estimate nucleated cell counts. Assay: immunoSEQ multiplex PCR; the TCRdb copy retains only in-frame clones and omits some. V and J calls and clone size come straight from that table; D and trimming were deduced from the DNA. Of over 50,000 clones listed, 88% were seen once; the top ten hold 3.5%. The V gene is TRBV6-5, the J gene TRBJ2-1, with 13 bases that match TRBD2. This TCR was recovered from a human donor in a cohort sampled during active COVID-19. The material sequenced was peripheral blood. The CDR3 nucleotides read TGTGCCAGCACACCGGGGACTAGCGGGATTTATGAGCAGTTCTTC. Translating gives CASTPGTSGIYEQFF.